A single sample gave rise to the 22 T cell receptor beta chains below, sequenced in a study of a mutant IDH1 vaccine in newly diagnosed glioma. These receptors are not linked to any known antigen. Documented time point: week 35, safety follow-up. The study gave 300 ug of mutant IDH1 20-mer peptide per vaccine dose, with topical imiquimod. The data were produced by immunoSEQ multiplex PCR, yet TCRdb's version contains in-frame clones alone and is incomplete. The sample carries about 32,000 clones, around 77% recorded once. The input for sequencing was PBMCs, taken from a glioma patient whose treatment included an IDH1 peptide vaccine. The receptors shown here come from a woman aged 25-40 years with glioma. Some clones in this sample may be carry-over from other donors' samples.

V usage is TRBV30 and J usage is TRBJ1-5; no reliable D call. The CDR3 sequence is 14 residues long. V was trimmed by 0 bases and J by 7 bases, leaving 13 bases between them. CDR1 GTSNPN and CDR2 SVGIG come from the germline V gene (reference sequence). The CDR3 DNA is TGTGCCTGGAGTGTAGAGGGTCTTAAGCAGCCCCAGCATTTT. It specifies CAWSVEGLKQPQHF.

The rearrangement links TRBV5-1 to TRBJ1-2, with D tentatively TRBD1 (5 bases). CDR1 is SGHRS and CDR2 is YFSETQ in the germline V gene. The CDR3 length is 14 residues. The V and J ends lost 2 bases and 3 bases respectively, with 11 bases between them. The CDR3 region is CASSFAGTDYGYTF. CDR3 coding DNA: TGCGCCAGCAGCTTTGCAGGGACGGACTATGGCTACACCTTC.

This chain joins TRBV6-6 and TRBJ1-1, with D perhaps TRBD1 (5 bases). V lost 4 bases and J 10 bases, leaving 13 bases between the germline ends. Germline V gene data show CDR1 as MNHNY and CDR2 as SVGAGI (reference sequence). CDR3 length: 12 amino acids. For the CDR3, the DNA is TGTGCCAGCAGTTCCGGACAAGGTGTAGCTTTCTTT. Its translation: CASSSGQGVAFF.

The genes are TRBV27 and TRBJ2-5, with 13 bases matching TRBD2. Germline V lookup: CDR1 MNHEY, CDR2 SMNVEV (reference sequence). The CDR3 runs to 18 residues. V dropped 5 bases and J dropped 0; count of bases not matched to a gene: 9. CDR3 sequence (DNA): TGTGCCAGCAGTAGAGCGCCACTAGCGGGAGGGTACCAAGAGACCCAGTACTTC. Translated: CASSRAPLAGGYQETQYF.

This chain connects TRBV4-1 to TRBJ1-3; 9 bases are a match to TRBD1. The CDR3 length is 16 residues. Trimming at V came to 1 base and at J to 4 bases, leaving 5 bases not matched to a gene. Looked up from germline, CDR1 is MGHRA and CDR2 is YSYEKL. CDR3 nucleotide sequence: TGCGCCAGCAGCCAAGTCACAGGGGGCGACGGAAACACCATATATTTT. Its protein product is CASSQVTGGDGNTIYF.

The chain uses TRBV6-1 and TRBJ2-7; 11 positions match TRBD2. The J segment lost 1 base and the V segment lost 7 bases, leaving 6 bases of the junction unmatched. Germline V gene sequence: CDR1 MNHNS, CDR2 SASEGT. The CDR3 is made up of 15 amino acids. Written as DNA, the CDR3 is TGTGCCAGCACCCGGACTAGCGGGTCATCCTACGAGCAGTACTTC. Translated, it gives CASTRTSGSSYEQYF.

This clone was detected once. The chain is built from TRBV7-2 and TRBJ2-1; 10 positions agree with TRBD2. The V segment lost 1 base and the J segment 0 bases; nucleotides outside the gene matches: 3. Germline V gene sequence: CDR1 SGHTA, CDR2 FQGNSA. The CDR3 runs to 17 residues. The CDR3 DNA is TGTGCCAGCAGCTTAGTGTCTAGCGGGAGCTCCTACAATGAGCAGTTCTTC. This gives the protein CASSLVSSGSSYNEQFF.

The chain is built from TRBV5-8 and TRBJ1-3, with D uncertain. This CDR3 contains 15 residues. With 0 bases removed from V and 4 bases from J, the gap between germline ends came to 11 bases. Germline CDR1 is SGHTS and CDR2 is YDEGEE. In DNA form, the CDR3 reads TGTGCCAGCAGCTTGGTGGACCGCGGGGGAAACACCATATATTTT. This sequence encodes CASSLVDRGGNTIYF.

V and J are TRBV27 and TRBJ2-2; TRBD1 aligns across 7 bases. Germline V lookup: CDR1 MNHEY, CDR2 SMNVEV (reference sequence). The CDR3 runs 12 residues. Trimming cost V 6 bases and J 6 bases; bases outside gene matches: 1. The CDR3: CASSDRAGELFF. CDR3 coding DNA: TGTGCCAGCAGCGACAGGGCCGGGGAGCTGTTTTTT.

The rearrangement uses TRBV19 and TRBJ1-2; a possible D gene is TRBD1 (6 bases). The CDR3 runs 15 residues. Germline V gives CDR1 LNHDA, CDR2 SQIVND (reference sequence). V was shortened by 4 bases and J by 5 bases, with 17 bases between the two germline ends. The CDR3 sequence: CASSTKQGGIYGYTF. CDR3 nucleotides: TGTGCCAGTAGTACCAAACAGGGCGGGATATATGGCTACACCTTC.

The chain uses TRBV4-1 and TRBJ1-2, with D hard to call. This CDR3 contains 14 residues. In germline, CDR1 is MGHRA, CDR2 YSYEKL. The ends were cut back, 0 bases at V and 2 bases at J, with 7 bases in the middle. As DNA, the CDR3 is TGCGCCAGCAGCCAAGAGTTGGGGAACTATGGCTACACCTTC. It encodes CASSQELGNYGYTF.

The chain joins TRBV28 to TRBJ1-5; D may be TRBD1 (5 bases). This CDR3 is 18 amino acids long. V lost 5 bases to trimming and J lost 1 base, with 21 bases between them. In germline, CDR1 is MDHEN, CDR2 SYDVKM. The CDR3 loop is CASSPGLGRRRSNQPQHF. As DNA, the CDR3 is TGTGCCAGCAGTCCAGGGTTAGGTCGAAGAAGGAGCAATCAGCCCCAGCATTTT.

This chain connects TRBV27 to TRBJ1-5; a weak D match, TRBD1 (5 bases). With 3 bases removed from V and 7 bases from J, the gap between germline ends came to 13 bases. Germline V CDR1 and CDR2: MNHEY, SMNVEV (reference sequence). This CDR3 has 14 amino acids. CDR3: CASSFKRGGQPQHF. The CDR3 DNA reads as TGTGCCAGCAGTTTTAAAAGGGGAGGGCAGCCCCAGCATTTT.

The genes are TRBV7-9 and TRBJ1-4; possibly TRBD1 for D (5 bases). Germline values: CDR1 SEHNR, CDR2 FQNEAQ (reference sequence). V lost 3 bases and J lost 3, with 8 bases in between. The CDR3 runs 14 residues. This CDR3 reads CASSLGGANEKLFF. The CDR3 nucleotides read TGTGCCAGCAGCTTGGGGGGGGCTAATGAAAAACTGTTTTTT.

In this sample, this clone turned up a few times. The rearrangement joins TRBV19 to TRBJ1-1; D possibly corresponds to TRBD1 (5 bases). V shed 6 bases and J shed 0 bases, with 17 bases lying between them. The CDR3 covers 16 residues. The germline CDR1 and CDR2 sequences are LNHDA and SQIVND (reference sequence). CDR3 loop: CASRGTLTGVNTEAFF. The CDR3 DNA reads TGTGCCAGTAGGGGTACCCTCACAGGAGTGAACACTGAAGCTTTCTTT.

This clone appeared a single time. V gene TRBV9 combines with J gene TRBJ1-1; D remains unclear. Germline-derived CDR1 and CDR2 are SGDLS and YYNGEE. The V end was cut by 3 bases, the J end by 2 bases, with 8 bases between. The CDR3 consists of 13 residues. The CDR3 region has the DNA TGTGCCAGCAGCGCGGGAGCAAACACTGAAGCTTTCTTT. Its translation is CASSAGANTEAFF. The full variable domain, completed using reference TRBV9 and TRBJ1-1, is DSGVTQTPKHLITATGQRVTLRCSPRSGDLSVYWYQQSLDQGLQFLIQYYNGEERAKGNILERFSAQQFPDLHSELNLSSLELGDSALYFCASSAGANTEAFFGQGTRLTVV.

V gene TRBV4-2 combines with J gene TRBJ2-2, with D perhaps TRBD2 (6 bases). V was trimmed by 0 bases and J by 4 bases, leaving 15 bases between them. CDR1 is LGHNA and CDR2 is YNFKEQ in the germline V gene. The CDR3 covers 17 residues. The CDR3 DNA sequence: TGTGCCAGCAGCCAAGATAGGGCAGCGGGCCTCACCGGGGAGCTGTTTTTT. Its translation is CASSQDRAAGLTGELFF.

The chain employs TRBV11-1 and TRBJ2-7, with TRBD2 identical over 11 bases. V lost 3 bases, J lost 4 bases, and 5 bases stayed unmatched. The germline CDR1 and CDR2 sequences are SGHAT and FQDESV (reference sequence). The CDR3 length is 15 residues. CDR3 in DNA: TGTGCCAGCAGCTTTTCGACTAGCGGGAAATACGAGCAGTACTTC. It encodes CASSFSTSGKYEQYF.

The CDR3 DNA reads as TGTGCCAGTAAAGGGTCCCCAGGGACACCCTATAGCAATCAGCCCCAGCATTTT. This gives the protein CASKGSPGTPYSNQPQHF. The rearrangement links TRBV19 to TRBJ1-5; D might be TRBD1 (6 bases). CDR1 and CDR2 from the germline V gene are LNHDA and SQIVND (reference sequence). The CDR3 has 18 amino acids. The V and J ends lost 7 bases and 0 bases respectively, with 22 bases between them.

This clone was seen a few times. This rearrangement joins TRBV6-1 to TRBJ1-5; TRBD1 agrees at 9 bases. CDR3 length: 14 residues. Germline V gives CDR1 MNHNS, CDR2 SASEGT. The J segment lost 6 bases and the V segment lost 1 base, leaving 1 base of the junction unmatched. The CDR3 reads CASSEGTGVQPQHF. The CDR3 nucleotides read TGTGCCAGCAGTGAAGGGACAGGGGTTCAGCCCCAGCATTTT.

The count of this clone is one. The chain combines TRBV7-9 with TRBJ2-7; possible D gene TRBD2, 6 bases. The CDR3 totals 17 residues. Between the trimmed V and J ends, which lost 4 bases and 3 bases, there was a span of 22 bases. Germline lookup yields CDR1 SEHNR and CDR2 FQNEAQ (reference sequence). CDR3 nucleotide sequence: TGTGCCAGCAGCTCAATTGGGCTAGCGCCGCGGAACTACGAGCAGTACTTC. Its protein is CASSSIGLAPRNYEQYF.

This clone was detected only a few times. V and J are TRBV2 and TRBJ1-5, with D unresolved. CDR3 length: 14 residues. Germline V gene data show CDR1 as SNHLY and CDR2 as FYNNEI. Trimming took off 4 bases at V and 4 bases at J, with 11 bases between the two ends. The CDR3 coding sequence is TGTGCCAGCAGTGGGGAGGCGGGAAATCAGCCCCAGCATTTT. It is translated as CASSGEAGNQPQHF.